This T cell receptor (beta chain) was documented in a study of control samples from healthy donors and cancer patients. The CDR3 runs to 17 residues. Germline V gene lookup returns CDR1 MDHEN and CDR2 SYDVKM. Between the trimmed V and J ends, which lost 8 bases and 1 base, there was a span of 21 bases. Produced via immunoSEQ multiplex PCR; TCRdb's table is partial and in-frame only. Among some 150,000 clones listed, roughly 90% were seen once. Sample: blood. The chain couples TRBV28 to TRBJ1-5; tentative D call: TRBD1 (5 bases). The receptor comes from a young man in good health. In DNA, the CDR3 is TGTGCCAGCTCCGGGGCCTACTCGGGGAAAAGCAATCAGCCCCAGCATTTT. It encodes CASSGAYSGKSNQPQHF.